This entry concerns a single TCR beta chain. Seattle-derived patients entered the study during active infection and were followed longitudinally. In the original analysis: Researchers report that nucleated cell counts were estimated from reference gene primer amplification. The repertoire was sequenced with immunoSEQ multiplex PCR; TCRdb's copy has only in-frame clones and lacks some. V and J calls and clone size are those listed in that table; D and trimming were worked out from the DNA. This table holds 200,000 to 250,000 clones, around 81% found once. The data originate from a study of blood T cell repertoires in COVID-19. Overall study: In each case, the material was cDNA or gDNA derived from T cells, B-cell-depleted T cells, or PBMCs.

The TCR was taken from a woman older than 75 with COVID-19, enrolled during active disease. Material for sequencing was peripheral blood.

The CDR3, as DNA: TGCGCCAGCAGCCAAGATCGCGGCGAGACCCAGTACTTC. Protein sequence: CASSQDRGETQYF. The chain employs TRBV4-3 and TRBJ2-5, with D uncertain. The CDR3 extends over 13 amino acids. Between the trimmed V and J ends, which lost 0 bases and 5 bases, there was a span of 7 bases. The germline CDR1 and CDR2 sequences are LGHNA and YSLEER.